This record covers a single TCR beta chain. The assay was immunoSEQ multiplex PCR, and TCRdb's table has in-frame clones only and misses some. The table has some 30,000 clones, 80% to 90% seen once; the top ten hold 50%. These data originate in a study of lymphopenia after photon versus proton radiotherapy. The V and J ends lost 4 bases and 0 bases respectively, with 24 bases between them. Germline-derived CDR1 and CDR2 are SGDLS and YYNGEE. CDR3 size: 19 residues. The source material was peripheral blood, sampled from a patient treated with proton-based radiotherapy. This TCR was recovered from a woman aged 55 to 70 with cholangiocarcinoma. Some clones in this sample may be carry-over from other donors' samples. The genes are TRBV9 and TRBJ2-3, with D possibly TRBD2 on 7 matching bases. The CDR3 region is CASSSRGGGTFFSTDTQYF. CDR3 sequence (DNA): TGTGCCAGCAGCTCCCGAGGGGGGGGGACCTTTTTTAGCACAGATACGCAGTATTTT.